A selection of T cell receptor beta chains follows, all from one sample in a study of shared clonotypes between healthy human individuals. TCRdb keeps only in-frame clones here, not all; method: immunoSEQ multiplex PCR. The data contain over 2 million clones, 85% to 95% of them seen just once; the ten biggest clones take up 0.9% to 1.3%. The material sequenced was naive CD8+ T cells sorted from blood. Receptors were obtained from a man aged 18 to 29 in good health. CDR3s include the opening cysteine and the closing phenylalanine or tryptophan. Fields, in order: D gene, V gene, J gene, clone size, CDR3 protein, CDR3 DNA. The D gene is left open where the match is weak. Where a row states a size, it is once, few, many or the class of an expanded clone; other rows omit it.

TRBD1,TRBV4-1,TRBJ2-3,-,CASSIRDRVDTQYF,TGCGCCAGCAGCATCCGGGACAGGGTAGATACGCAGTATTTT
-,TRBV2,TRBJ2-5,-,CASSGWKETQYF,TGTGCCAGCAGTGGGTGGAAAGAGACCCAGTACTTC
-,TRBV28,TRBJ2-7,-,CASSLLANVDYEQYF,TGTGCCAGCAGTTTATTGGCAAATGTCGACTACGAGCAGTACTTC
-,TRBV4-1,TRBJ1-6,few,CASSQDPESPLHF,TGCGCCAGCAGCCAAGATCCTGAGTCACCCCTCCACTTT
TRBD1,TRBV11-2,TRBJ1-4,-,CASSVGTGGARTNEKLFF,TGTGCCAGCAGCGTCGGGACAGGGGGCGCTAGGACTAATGAAAAACTGTTTTTT
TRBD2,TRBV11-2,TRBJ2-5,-,CASSHWTSGNQETQYF,TGTGCCAGCAGCCATTGGACTAGCGGCAATCAAGAGACCCAGTACTTC
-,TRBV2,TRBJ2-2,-,CASSEWVGNGELFF,TGTGCCAGCAGTGAATGGGTTGGGAACGGGGAGCTGTTTTTT
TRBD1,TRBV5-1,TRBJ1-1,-,CASSPGGNEAFF,TGCGCCAGCAGTCCAGGGGGTAATGAAGCTTTCTTT
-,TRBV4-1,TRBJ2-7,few,CASSQVRGYEQYF,TGCGCCAGCAGCCAAGTGAGGGGCTACGAGCAGTACTTC
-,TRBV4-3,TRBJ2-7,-,CASSQDAGYEQYF,TGCGCCAGCAGCCAAGACGCAGGGTACGAGCAGTACTTC
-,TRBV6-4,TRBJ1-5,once,CASSDWNRDNQPQHF,TGTGCCAGCAGTGACTGGAACAGGGACAATCAGCCCCAGCATTTT
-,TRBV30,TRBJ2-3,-,CAWIGPNTDTQYF,TGTGCCTGGATAGGCCCCAACACAGATACGCAGTATTTT
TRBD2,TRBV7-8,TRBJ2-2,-,CASSSRLAGNTGELFF,TGTGCCAGCAGCTCTCGACTAGCGGGGAACACCGGGGAGCTGTTTTTT
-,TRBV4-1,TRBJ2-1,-,CASSQGGRGKNNEQFF,TGCGCCAGCAGCCAAGGGGGGCGGGGAAAAAACAATGAGCAGTTCTTC
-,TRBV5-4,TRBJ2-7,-,CASSLRGASYEQYF,TGTGCCAGCAGCTTGCGGGGCGCTTCCTACGAGCAGTACTTC
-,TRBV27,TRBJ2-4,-,CASGPSGLALYF,TGTGCCAGCGGGCCCAGTGGGCTAGCGTTGTACTTC
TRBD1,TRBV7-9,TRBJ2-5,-,CASSNGTGVQETQYF,TGTGCCAGCAGCAATGGGACAGGGGTCCAAGAGACCCAGTACTTC
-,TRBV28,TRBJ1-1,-,CASSPTMNTEAFF,TGTGCCAGCAGCCCTACGATGAACACTGAAGCTTTCTTT
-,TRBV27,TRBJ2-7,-,CASSLSVGLEQYF,TGTGCCAGCAGTTTATCGGTGGGGCTCGAGCAGTACTTC
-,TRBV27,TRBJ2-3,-,CASSLYFGSGTDTQYF,TGTGCCAGCAGTTTATATTTCGGGAGTGGCACAGATACGCAGTATTTT
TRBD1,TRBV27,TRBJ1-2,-,CASSPSQGGLIYGYTF,TGTGCCAGCAGTCCCTCGCAGGGGGGGCTTATCTATGGCTACACCTTC
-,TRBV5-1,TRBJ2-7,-,CASSLGGVQGLSYEQYF,TGCGCCAGCAGCTTGGGTGGAGTACAGGGCCTTTCCTACGAGCAGTACTTC
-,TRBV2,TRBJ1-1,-,CASSAGALGTEAFF,TGTGCCAGCAGTGCAGGGGCTTTGGGGACTGAAGCTTTCTTT
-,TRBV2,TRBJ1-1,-,CASNLRYMNTEAFF,TGTGCCAGCAACCTCAGGTACATGAACACTGAAGCTTTCTTT
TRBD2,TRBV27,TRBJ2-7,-,CASSTSGGGSYEQYF,TGTGCCAGCAGTACATCGGGAGGGGGCTCCTACGAGCAGTACTTC
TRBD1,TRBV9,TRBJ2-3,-,CASSDGQGGDTQYF,TGTGCCAGCAGCGACGGACAGGGAGGTGATACGCAGTATTTT
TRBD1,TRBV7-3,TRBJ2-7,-,CASSSGQRRTYEQYF,TGTGCCAGCAGCTCGGGACAGAGAAGAACCTACGAGCAGTACTTC
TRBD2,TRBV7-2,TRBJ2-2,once,CASSPGLAGGPTGELFF,TGTGCCAGCAGCCCGGGACTAGCGGGAGGGCCGACCGGGGAGCTGTTTTTT
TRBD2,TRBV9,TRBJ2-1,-,CASSPHPLADSYNEQFF,TGTGCCAGCAGCCCTCACCCTCTAGCGGACTCCTACAATGAGCAGTTCTTC
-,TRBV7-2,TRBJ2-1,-,CASSLARGRGSYNEQFF,TGTGCCAGCAGCTTAGCGAGGGGGCGGGGCTCCTACAATGAGCAGTTCTTC
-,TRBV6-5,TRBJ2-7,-,CASSYNLEWYF,TGTGCCAGCAGTTATAATCTCGAATGGTACTTC
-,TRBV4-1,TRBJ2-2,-,CASSQTGLQGAGELFF,TGCGCCAGCAGCCAAACGGGACTGCAGGGCGCCGGGGAGCTGTTTTTT
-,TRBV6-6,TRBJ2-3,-,CASSRKEDNTDTQYF,TGTGCCAGCAGTCGCAAGGAGGATAACACAGATACGCAGTATTTT
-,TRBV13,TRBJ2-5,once,CASSLASRVEETQYF,TGTGCCAGCAGCTTAGCCTCTAGGGTTGAAGAGACCCAGTACTTC
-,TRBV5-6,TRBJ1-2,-,CASSLELSFYGYTF,TGTGCCAGCAGCTTGGAATTATCCTTCTATGGCTACACCTTC
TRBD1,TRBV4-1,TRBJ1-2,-,CASSQATGVSYGYTF,TGCGCCAGCAGCCAAGCTACAGGGGTCAGCTATGGCTACACCTTC
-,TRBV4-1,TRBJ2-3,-,CASSRLIHFAQVEDTQYF,TGCGCCAGCAGCCGCCTCATACACTTTGCACAGGTTGAAGATACGCAGTATTTT
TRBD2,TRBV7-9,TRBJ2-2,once,CASSRTSGDGELFF,TGTGCCAGCAGCCGGACTAGCGGGGACGGGGAGCTGTTTTTT
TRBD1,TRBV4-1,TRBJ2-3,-,CASSYRTGPSTDTQYF,TGCGCCAGCAGCTACAGGACAGGCCCTAGCACAGATACGCAGTATTTT
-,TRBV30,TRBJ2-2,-,CAWSVLLGGELFF,TGTGCCTGGAGTGTACTGCTGGGCGGGGAGCTGTTTTTT
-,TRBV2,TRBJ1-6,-,CASSEYVGNSPLHF,TGTGCCAGCAGTGAATACGTGGGGAATTCACCCCTCCACTTT
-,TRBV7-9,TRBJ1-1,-,CASRLPVAEVNTEAFF,TGTGCCAGCAGACTTCCGGTGGCAGAGGTGAACACTGAAGCTTTCTTT
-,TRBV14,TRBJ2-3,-,CASSAGRIDTQYF,TGTGCCAGCAGTGCCGGCCGGATAGATACGCAGTATTTT
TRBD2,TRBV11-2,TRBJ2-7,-,CASSLVGGVIYEQYF,TGTGCCAGCAGCTTAGTTGGGGGGGTGATCTACGAGCAGTACTTC
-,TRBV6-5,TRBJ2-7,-,CASSYSKGRAPFEQYF,TGTGCCAGCAGTTACTCGAAAGGCAGGGCCCCCTTCGAGCAGTACTTC
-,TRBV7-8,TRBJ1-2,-,CASSLGSGVPYGYTF,TGTGCCAGCAGCTTAGGGTCAGGGGTGCCCTATGGCTACACCTTC
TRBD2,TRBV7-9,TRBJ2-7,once,CASSPTSGPLLYEQYF,TGTGCCAGCAGCCCGACTAGCGGACCTCTCCTCTACGAGCAGTACTTC
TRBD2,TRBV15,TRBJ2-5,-,CATSRGDGTSQTQYF,TGTGCCACCAGCAGGGGAGACGGGACTAGTCAGACCCAGTACTTC
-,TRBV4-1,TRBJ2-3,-,CASSQDLPSSTDTQYF,TGCGCCAGCAGCCAAGACCTACCTTCTAGCACAGATACGCAGTATTTT
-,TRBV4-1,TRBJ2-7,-,CASSPEGSAYEQYF,TGCGCCAGCAGCCCCGAAGGGAGCGCCTACGAGCAGTACTTC
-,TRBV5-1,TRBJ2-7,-,CASSFTGHPWGEQYF,TGCGCCAGCAGCTTTACTGGTCACCCTTGGGGCGAGCAGTACTTC
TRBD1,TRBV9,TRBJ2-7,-,CASSPYPGTGLTEQYF,TGTGCCAGCAGCCCGTATCCCGGGACAGGCTTGACCGAGCAGTACTTC
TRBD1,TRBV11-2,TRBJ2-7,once,CASSYGTGVGYEQYF,TGTGCCAGCAGCTACGGGACAGGGGTGGGATACGAGCAGTACTTC
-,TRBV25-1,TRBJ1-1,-,CASKGVGVWENTEAFF,TGTGCCAGCAAGGGGGTAGGTGTGTGGGAGAACACTGAAGCTTTCTTT
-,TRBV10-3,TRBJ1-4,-,CATNGELNEKLFF,TGTGCCACTAACGGGGAGCTTAATGAAAAACTGTTTTTT